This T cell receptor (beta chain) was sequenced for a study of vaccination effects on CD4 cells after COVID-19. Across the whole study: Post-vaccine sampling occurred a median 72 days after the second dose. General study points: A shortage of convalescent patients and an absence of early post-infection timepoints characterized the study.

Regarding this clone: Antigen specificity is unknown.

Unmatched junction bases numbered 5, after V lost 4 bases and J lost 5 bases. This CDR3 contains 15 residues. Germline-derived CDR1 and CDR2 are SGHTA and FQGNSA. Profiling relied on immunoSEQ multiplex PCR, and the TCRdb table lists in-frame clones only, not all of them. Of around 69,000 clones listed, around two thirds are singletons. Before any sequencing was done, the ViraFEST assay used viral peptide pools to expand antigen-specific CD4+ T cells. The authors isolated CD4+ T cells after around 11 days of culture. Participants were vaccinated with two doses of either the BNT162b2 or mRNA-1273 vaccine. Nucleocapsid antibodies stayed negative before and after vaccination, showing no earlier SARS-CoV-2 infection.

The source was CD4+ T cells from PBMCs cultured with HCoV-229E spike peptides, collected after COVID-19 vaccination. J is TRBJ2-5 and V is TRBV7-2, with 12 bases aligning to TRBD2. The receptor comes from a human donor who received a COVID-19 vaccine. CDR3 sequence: CASSSLAGGLETQYF. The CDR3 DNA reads TGTGCCAGCAGCTCTCTAGCGGGGGGGCTGGAGACCCAGTACTTC.